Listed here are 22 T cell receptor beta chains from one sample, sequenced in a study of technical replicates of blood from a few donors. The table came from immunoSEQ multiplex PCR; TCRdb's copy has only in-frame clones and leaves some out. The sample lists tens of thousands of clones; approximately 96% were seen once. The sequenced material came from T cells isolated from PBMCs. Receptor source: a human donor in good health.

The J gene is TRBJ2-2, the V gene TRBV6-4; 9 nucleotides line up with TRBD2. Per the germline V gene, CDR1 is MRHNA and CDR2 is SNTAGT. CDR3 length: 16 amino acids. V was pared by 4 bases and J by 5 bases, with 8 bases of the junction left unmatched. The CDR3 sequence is CASSAIAGEYTGELFF. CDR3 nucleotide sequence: TGTGCCAGCAGTGCGATAGCGGGGGAGTATACCGGGGAGCTGTTTTTT.

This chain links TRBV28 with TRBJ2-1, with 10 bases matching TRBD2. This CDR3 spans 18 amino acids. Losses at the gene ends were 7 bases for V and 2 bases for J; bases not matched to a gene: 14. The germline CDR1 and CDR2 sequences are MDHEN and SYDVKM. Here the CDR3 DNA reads TGTGCCAGCACCACTTTGACTAGCGGGTCTTCTCCCTACAATGAGCAGTTCTTC. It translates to CASTTLTSGSSPYNEQFF.

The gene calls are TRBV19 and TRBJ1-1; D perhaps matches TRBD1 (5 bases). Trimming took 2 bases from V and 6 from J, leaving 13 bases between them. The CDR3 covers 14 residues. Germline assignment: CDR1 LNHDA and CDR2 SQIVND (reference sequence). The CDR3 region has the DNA TGTGCCAGTAGTATACTGCCAGGGCTGGCTGAAGCTTTCTTT. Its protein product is CASSILPGLAEAFF.

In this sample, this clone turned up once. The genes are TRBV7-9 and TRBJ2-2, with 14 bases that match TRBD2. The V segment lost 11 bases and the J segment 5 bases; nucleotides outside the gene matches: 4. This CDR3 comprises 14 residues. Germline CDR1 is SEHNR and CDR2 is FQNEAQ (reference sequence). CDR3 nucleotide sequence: TGTGCCGGAGGACTAGCGGGAGGAACCGGGGAGCTGTTTTTT. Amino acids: CAGGLAGGTGELFF.

The CDR3: CASSITGPNYGYTF. The CDR3 DNA sequence: TGTGCCAGTAGTATAACAGGACCCAACTATGGCTACACCTTC. This chain connects TRBV19 to TRBJ1-2; possibly TRBD1 for D (5 bases). Trimming took off 2 bases at V and 2 bases at J, with 9 bases between the two ends. The CDR3 covers 14 residues. Germline V gene data show CDR1 as LNHDA and CDR2 as SQIVND (reference sequence).

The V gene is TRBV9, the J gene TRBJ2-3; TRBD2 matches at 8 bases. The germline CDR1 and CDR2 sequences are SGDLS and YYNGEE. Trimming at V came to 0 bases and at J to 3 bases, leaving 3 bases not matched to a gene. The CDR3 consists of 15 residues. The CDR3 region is CASSVAGGATDTQYF. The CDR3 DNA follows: TGTGCCAGCAGCGTAGCGGGGGGGGCGACAGATACGCAGTATTTT.

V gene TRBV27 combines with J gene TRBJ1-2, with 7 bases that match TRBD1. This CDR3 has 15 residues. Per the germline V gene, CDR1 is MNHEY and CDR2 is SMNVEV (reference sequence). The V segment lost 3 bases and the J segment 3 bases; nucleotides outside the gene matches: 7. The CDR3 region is CASSFLGGGYYGYTF. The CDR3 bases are TGTGCCAGCAGTTTCTTAGGGGGCGGCTACTATGGCTACACCTTC.

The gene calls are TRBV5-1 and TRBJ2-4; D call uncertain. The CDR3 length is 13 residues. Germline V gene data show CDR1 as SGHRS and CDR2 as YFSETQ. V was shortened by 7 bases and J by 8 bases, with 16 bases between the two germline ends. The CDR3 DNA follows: TGCGCCAGCTTTAGGAATGTCGGAGACATTCAGTACTTC. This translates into CASFRNVGDIQYF.

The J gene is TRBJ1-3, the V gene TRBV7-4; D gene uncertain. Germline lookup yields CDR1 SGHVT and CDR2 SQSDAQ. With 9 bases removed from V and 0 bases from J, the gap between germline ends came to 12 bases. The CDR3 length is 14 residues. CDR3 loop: CAREIQSSGNTIYF. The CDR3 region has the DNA TGTGCCAGAGAGATACAGAGCTCTGGAAACACCATATATTTT.

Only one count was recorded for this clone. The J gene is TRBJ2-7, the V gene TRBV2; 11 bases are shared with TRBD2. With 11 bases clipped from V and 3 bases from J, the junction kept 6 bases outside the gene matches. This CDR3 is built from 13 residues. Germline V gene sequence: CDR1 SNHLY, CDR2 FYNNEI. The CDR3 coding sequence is TGTGCCGCCCGACTAGCGGGATTCTACGAGCAGTACTTC. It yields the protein CAARLAGFYEQYF.

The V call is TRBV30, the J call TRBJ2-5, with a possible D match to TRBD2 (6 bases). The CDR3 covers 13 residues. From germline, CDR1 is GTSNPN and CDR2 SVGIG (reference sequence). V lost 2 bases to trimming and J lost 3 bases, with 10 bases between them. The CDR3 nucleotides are TGTGCCTGGAGTCGGGGGATCGAAGAGACCCAGTACTTC. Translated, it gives CAWSRGIEETQYF.

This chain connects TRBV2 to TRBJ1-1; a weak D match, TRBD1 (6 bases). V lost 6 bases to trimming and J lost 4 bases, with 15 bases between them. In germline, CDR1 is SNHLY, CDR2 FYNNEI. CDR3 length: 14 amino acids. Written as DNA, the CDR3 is TGTGCCAGCAGAAAACAGGGAGTTGGCACTGAAGCTTTCTTT. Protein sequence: CASRKQGVGTEAFF.

The CDR3 region is CASSSGAGGSYQETQYF. The CDR3 region has the DNA TGCGCCAGCAGCTCTGGGGCAGGGGGCAGCTACCAAGAGACCCAGTACTTC. This chain connects TRBV5-1 to TRBJ2-5; 8 positions agree with TRBD1. Germline V gene lookup returns CDR1 SGHRS and CDR2 YFSETQ. J was trimmed by 0 bases and V by 3 bases; bases with no gene match: 10. The CDR3 is 17 amino acids.

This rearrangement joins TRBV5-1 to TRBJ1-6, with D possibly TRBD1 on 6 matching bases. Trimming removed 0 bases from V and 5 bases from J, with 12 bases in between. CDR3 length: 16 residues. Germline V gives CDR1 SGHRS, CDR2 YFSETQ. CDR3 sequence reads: CASSLEGGRNNSPLHF. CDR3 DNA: TGCGCCAGCAGCTTGGAGGGGGGGAGAAATAATTCACCCCTCCACTTT.

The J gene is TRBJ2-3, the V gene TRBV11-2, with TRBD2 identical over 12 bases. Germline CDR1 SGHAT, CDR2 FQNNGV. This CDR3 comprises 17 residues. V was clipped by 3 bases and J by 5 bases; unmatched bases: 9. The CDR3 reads CASSFRLAGGYRDTQYF. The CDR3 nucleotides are TGTGCCAGCAGCTTCCGGCTAGCGGGAGGGTATAGAGATACGCAGTATTTT.

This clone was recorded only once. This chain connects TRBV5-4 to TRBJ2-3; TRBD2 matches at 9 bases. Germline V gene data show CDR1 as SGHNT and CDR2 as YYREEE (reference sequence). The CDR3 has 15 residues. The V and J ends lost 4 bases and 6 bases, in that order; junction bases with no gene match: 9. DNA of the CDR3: TGTGCCAGCAGCCGGACTAGCGCTACGGTTGATACGCAGTATTTT. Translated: CASSRTSATVDTQYF.

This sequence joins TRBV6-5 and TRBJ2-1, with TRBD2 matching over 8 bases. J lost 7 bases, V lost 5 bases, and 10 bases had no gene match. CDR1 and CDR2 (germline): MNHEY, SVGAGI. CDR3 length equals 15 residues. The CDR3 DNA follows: TGTGCCAGCAGTGGACCGGGAGGGCCACGTAATGAGCAGTTCTTC. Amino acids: CASSGPGGPRNEQFF.

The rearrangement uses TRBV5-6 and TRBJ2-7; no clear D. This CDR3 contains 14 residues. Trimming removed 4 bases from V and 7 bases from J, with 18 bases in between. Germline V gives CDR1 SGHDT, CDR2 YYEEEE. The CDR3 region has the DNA TGTGCCAGCAGCGCCGTTCCCTACGTCTTGGAGCAGTACTTC. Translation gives CASSAVPYVLEQYF.

The CDR3 sequence is CASRQLAGKETQYF. For the CDR3, the DNA is TGTGCCAGCAGGCAACTAGCGGGAAAAGAGACCCAGTACTTC. The V gene is TRBV6-6, the J gene TRBJ2-5; 10 bases match TRBD2. Trimming removed 6 bases from V and 3 bases from J; junction bases left unmatched: 4. Germline V CDR1 and CDR2: MNHNY, SVGAGI (reference sequence). CDR3 length: 14 amino acids.

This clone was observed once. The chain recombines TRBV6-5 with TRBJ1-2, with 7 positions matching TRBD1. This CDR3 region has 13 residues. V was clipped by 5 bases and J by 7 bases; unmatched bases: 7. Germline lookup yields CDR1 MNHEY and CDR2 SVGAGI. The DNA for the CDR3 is TGTGCCAGCAGTCCACAGGGGTTAAGTGGCTACACCTTC. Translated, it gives CASSPQGLSGYTF.

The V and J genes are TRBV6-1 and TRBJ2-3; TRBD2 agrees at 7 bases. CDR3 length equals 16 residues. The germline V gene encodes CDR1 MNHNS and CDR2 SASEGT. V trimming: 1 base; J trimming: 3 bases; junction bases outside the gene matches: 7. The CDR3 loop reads CASSEGLLARTDTQYF. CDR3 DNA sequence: TGTGCCAGCAGTGAAGGCCTACTAGCGAGGACAGATACGCAGTATTTT.

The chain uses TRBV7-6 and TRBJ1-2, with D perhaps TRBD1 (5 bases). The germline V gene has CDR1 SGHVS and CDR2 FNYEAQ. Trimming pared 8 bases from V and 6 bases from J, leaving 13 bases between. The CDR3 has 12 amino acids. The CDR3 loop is CASGPGIDGYTF. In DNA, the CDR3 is TGTGCCAGCGGTCCAGGGATCGATGGCTACACCTTC.